At least ten counts were recorded for the clone carrying this TCR beta chain. The antigen is not known. This specimen comes from a study of breast tumors, draining lymph nodes, adjacent tissues. Axillary draining lymph nodes of breast cancer patients supplied the node samples. The V gene lost 10 bases and the J gene lost 5 bases, with 18 bases spanning the gap. This CDR3 comprises 15 residues. CDR1 is SNHLY, CDR2 FYNNEI, per germline. Whole-study results and caveats: Tumor and nontumor repertoires were significantly more similar in luminal-like than in basal-like breast cancer.

TCRdb re-called the multiplex PCR reads through MiXCR, storing one row per CDR3 protein. The sample lists some 170,000 distinct CDR3 sequences; 33% were seen once. The V and J genes are TRBV2 and TRBJ1-6; D gene ambiguous. Sequences were obtained from axillary lymph node tissue. The sequence came from a female donor with breast cancer. Some clones in this sample may be carry-over from other donors' samples. The CDR3 DNA reads TGTGCCACAACGCGAACCGCACAAAATAATTCACCCCTCCACTTT. This gives the protein CATTRTAQNNSPLHF. Together with reference TRBV2 and TRBJ1-6, the CDR3 gives the full variable domain: EPEVTQTPSHQVTQMGQEVILRCVPISNHLYFYWYRQILGQKVEFLVSFYNNEISEKSEIFDDQFSVERPDGSNFTLKIRSTKLEDSAMYFCATTRTAQNNSPLHFGNGTRLTVT.